The entry below describes one TCR beta chain. This CDR3 contains 16 residues. V gave up 1 base and J gave up 8 bases, with 20 bases separating them. The V gene's germline CDR1 is MDHEN and CDR2 SYDVKM. The sample originates from a study of blood T cell repertoires in COVID-19. The wider study: Samples came from the United States, Italy and Spain, spanning acute and convalescent COVID-19. PBMCs, B-cell-depleted T cells, or T cells provided the cDNA or gDNA that made up the material.

How the authors handled the data: Amplification of reference gene primers provided the estimated nucleated cell counts. Measured with immunoSEQ multiplex PCR; TCRdb has only the in-frame clones, and not every one. V, J and clone size derive from that table, while D and trimming were established from the DNA sequence. The sample shows fewer than 65,000 clones, around 90% of them seen only once. The sample consisted of peripheral blood. This receptor was identified in a human donor with acute or convalescent COVID-19. The donor label of this sample is uncertain. The chain has TRBV28 and TRBJ1-2, with D possibly being TRBD1 (5 bases). The CDR3 spells CASSLSAKGRAYGYTF. The DNA for the CDR3 is TGTGCCAGCAGTTTATCGGCCAAGGGCAGGGCTTACGGCTACACCTTC.